A single sample gave rise to the 7 T cell receptor beta chains below, sequenced in a study of blood T cell repertoires in COVID-19. Data came from immunoSEQ multiplex PCR; TCRdb stores just in-frame clones and leaves some out. The table includes 260,000 or so clones, roughly 84% detected once. The sequenced sample consisted of peripheral blood. These receptors were collected from a human donor in a cohort sampled during active COVID-19.

The chain is built from TRBV11-2 and TRBJ2-7, with D possibly being TRBD2 (6 bases). This CDR3 spans 13 amino acids. CDR1 and CDR2 from the germline V gene are SGHAT and FQNNGV. V shed 10 bases and J shed 4 bases, with 17 bases lying between them. The CDR3 DNA reads as TGTGCCACCAGGGCCCTTGGGGGGTACGAGCAGTACTTC. Its translation is CATRALGGYEQYF.

This chain uses TRBV7-6 with TRBJ1-1, with 7 bases fitting TRBD1. The germline V gene encodes CDR1 SGHVS and CDR2 FNYEAQ. The length of the CDR3 is 11 residues. Unmatched junction bases numbered 2, after V lost 2 bases and J lost 11 bases. CDR3 loop: CASSLTGEAFF. For the CDR3, the DNA is TGTGCCAGCAGCTTAACAGGGGAGGCTTTCTTT.

The chain carries TRBV6-5 and TRBJ2-1; D gene uncertain. The CDR3 has 13 residues. Deletions cut 0 bases from V and 8 bases from J, with 8 bases between. In germline, CDR1 is MNHEY, CDR2 SVGAGI. CDR3 nucleotide sequence: TGTGCCAGCAGTTACTCTGGCGGCTATGAGCAGTTCTTC. Encoded protein: CASSYSGGYEQFF.

The gene calls are TRBV5-6 and TRBJ1-2; maybe TRBD1 (5 bases). The germline V gene encodes CDR1 SGHDT and CDR2 YYEEEE. The CDR3 consists of 14 residues. V was cut by 5 bases and J by 4 bases, with 15 bases left in between. The CDR3, as DNA: TGTGCCAGCAGACTGGGGGAGGTTAGCTATGGCTACACCTTC. Amino acids: CASRLGEVSYGYTF.

V usage is TRBV7-6 and J usage is TRBJ1-6; 8 bases agree with TRBD1. Germline trimming cut 4 bases from V and 7 bases from J; bases unmatched to any gene: 6. The CDR3 totals 15 residues. Germline CDR1 and CDR2: SGHVS and FNYEAQ. The CDR3 here is CASSSGQGLNSPLHF. The CDR3 nucleotides read TGTGCCAGCAGCTCAGGACAGGGTCTCAATTCACCCCTCCACTTT.

The chain links TRBV5-4 to TRBJ2-5; no clear D. The CDR3 is 14 amino acids. Germline V lookup: CDR1 SGHNT, CDR2 YYREEE (reference sequence). Trimming took off 2 bases at V and 2 bases at J, with 10 bases between the two ends. The CDR3 bases are TGTGCCAGCAGCTTCGGTGCGGAACAAGAGACCCAGTACTTC. Protein product: CASSFGAEQETQYF.

The V and J genes are TRBV3-1 (or the pseudogene TRBV3-2) and TRBJ1-1, with D unclear. This CDR3 spans 15 amino acids. V shed 0 bases and J shed 0 bases, with 8 bases lying between them. Germline V gives CDR1 LGHDT, CDR2 YNNKEL (reference sequence). CDR3: CASSQDLFLNTEAFF. In DNA form, the CDR3 reads TGTGCCAGCAGCCAAGATCTTTTTCTGAACACTGAAGCTTTCTTT.